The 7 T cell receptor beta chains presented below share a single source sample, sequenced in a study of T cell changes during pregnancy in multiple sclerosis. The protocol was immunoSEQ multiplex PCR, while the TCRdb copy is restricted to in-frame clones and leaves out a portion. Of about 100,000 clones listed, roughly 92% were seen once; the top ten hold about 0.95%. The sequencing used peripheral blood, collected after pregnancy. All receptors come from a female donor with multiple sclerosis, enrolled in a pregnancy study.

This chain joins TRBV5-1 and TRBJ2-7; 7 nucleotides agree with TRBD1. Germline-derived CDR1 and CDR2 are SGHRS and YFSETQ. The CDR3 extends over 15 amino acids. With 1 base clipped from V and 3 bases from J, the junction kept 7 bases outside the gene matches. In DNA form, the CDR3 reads TGCGCCAGCAGCTTGAGGGACAGTTCCTTCTACGAGCAGTACTTC. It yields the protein CASSLRDSSFYEQYF.

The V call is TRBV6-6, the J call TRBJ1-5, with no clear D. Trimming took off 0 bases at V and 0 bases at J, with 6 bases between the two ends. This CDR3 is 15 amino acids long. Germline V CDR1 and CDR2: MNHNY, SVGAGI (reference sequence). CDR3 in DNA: TGTGCCAGCAGTTACTCGGGAGCTAGCAATCAGCCCCAGCATTTT. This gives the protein CASSYSGASNQPQHF.

The CDR3 spells CASSPYRGDTQYF. DNA of the CDR3: TGTGCCAGCAGCCCCTACCGGGGGGATACGCAGTATTTT. The chain uses TRBV4-2 and TRBJ2-3; perhaps TRBD2 as D (6 bases). Trimming stripped 4 bases from V and 6 bases from J, with 11 bases between. CDR1 is LGHNA, CDR2 YNFKEQ, per germline. This CDR3 has 13 residues.

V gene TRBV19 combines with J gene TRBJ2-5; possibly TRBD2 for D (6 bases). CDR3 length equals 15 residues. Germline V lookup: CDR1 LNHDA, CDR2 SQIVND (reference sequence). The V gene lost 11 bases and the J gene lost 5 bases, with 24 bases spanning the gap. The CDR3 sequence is CALLRRVGGEETQYF. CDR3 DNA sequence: TGTGCCCTGCTCCGCAGGGTGGGAGGAGAGGAGACCCAGTACTTC.

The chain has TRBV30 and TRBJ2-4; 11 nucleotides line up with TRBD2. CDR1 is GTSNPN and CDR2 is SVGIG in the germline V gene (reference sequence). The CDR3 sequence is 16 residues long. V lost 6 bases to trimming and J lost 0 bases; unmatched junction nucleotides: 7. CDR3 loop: CACQALAGVAKNIQYF. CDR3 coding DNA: TGTGCCTGCCAGGCACTAGCGGGGGTAGCCAAAAACATTCAGTACTTC.

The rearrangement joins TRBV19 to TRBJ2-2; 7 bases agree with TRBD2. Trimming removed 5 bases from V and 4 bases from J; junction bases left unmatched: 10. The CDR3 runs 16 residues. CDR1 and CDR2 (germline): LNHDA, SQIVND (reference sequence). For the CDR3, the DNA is TGTGCCAGTAGTCCCCGACTAGCTGAGGGCACCGGGGAGCTGTTTTTT. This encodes CASSPRLAEGTGELFF.

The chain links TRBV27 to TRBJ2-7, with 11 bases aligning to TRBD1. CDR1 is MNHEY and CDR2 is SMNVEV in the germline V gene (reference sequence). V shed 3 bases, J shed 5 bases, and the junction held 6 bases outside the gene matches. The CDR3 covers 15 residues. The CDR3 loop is CASSFLGQGANEQYF. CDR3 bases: TGTGCCAGCAGTTTCCTCGGACAGGGGGCGAACGAGCAGTACTTC.